This TCR beta chain was identified in a study of vaccination and CD4 T cells after COVID-19. In the study overall: Median time from COVID diagnosis to post-COVID sampling was over 95 days (35 to 161). From HCoV-229E, HCoV-OC43, HCoV-NL63 and SARS-CoV-2, overlapping spike peptides were used to stimulate the cells. The authors gave control cultures a CEFX pool, an HIV-1 Nef pool, or no peptide.

Scientists ran DNA taken from cultured CD4+ T cells through the Oncomine TCR Beta short-read assay for sequencing. TCRdb reprocessed the PCR reads via MiXCR and lists one record per CDR3 protein. The sample holds roughly 20,000 distinct CDR3 sequences; 70% are singletons and the top ten take around 5.1%. With respect to this clonotype: Its matching antigen is unknown.

CDR3 size: 15 residues. In germline, CDR1 is MNHEY, CDR2 SVGEGT. V shed 6 bases and J shed 6 bases, with 20 bases lying between them. Treatment here: approximately nine-day PBMC culture with coronavirus spike peptide pools or control peptides (ViraFEST assay). Culture of around 2 million PBMCs per well took place with approximately 9 IU/ml IL-2 and 8 to 10 ug/ml peptide pools. This receptor was taken from a human donor who had recovered from COVID-19. Specimen: CD4+ T cells from blood, cultured in vitro. The rearrangement joins TRBV6-2 or TRBV6-3 to TRBJ1-1; the D gene is possibly TRBD1 (5 bases). Here the CDR3 reads CASSSGGSDTAEAFF. The CDR3 nucleotides read TGTGCCAGCAGCTCCGGAGGGTCGGACACGGCTGAAGCTTTCTTT.